Listed here are 32 T cell receptor beta chains from one sample, sequenced in a study of CD8 T cells in Susac syndrome. Random hexamers were used to reverse transcribe an amount of about 0.45 to 1 ug RNA. TCRdb re-analysed the immunoSEQ multiplex PCR reads in MiXCR, keeping a single row per CDR3 protein. The table includes roughly 180,000 distinct CDR3 sequences, around 93% detected once. The sample was CD4+ T cells from PBMCs. All receptors come from a human donor with multiple sclerosis.

This clonotype occurred once. The chain uses TRBV18 and TRBJ2-7, with TRBD2 matching over 7 bases. V lost 4 bases, J lost 7 bases, and 16 bases stayed unmatched. This CDR3 has 16 amino acids. Germline lookup yields CDR1 KGHSH and CDR2 LQKENI. This chain's CDR3 is CASSLGAGVPYVEQYF. CDR3 DNA: TGTGCCAGCTCACTGGGCGCGGGGGTCCCCTACGTGGAGCAGTACTTC.

The chain recombines TRBV6-2 or TRBV6-3 with TRBJ1-2, with no clear D. V lost 10 bases, J lost 1 base, and 13 bases lay in between. The CDR3 contains 13 residues. The germline CDR1 and CDR2 sequences are MNHEY and SVGEGT. CDR3 sequence (DNA): TGTGCCACCTTTGAACAGTATAACTATGGCTACACCTTC. It specifies CATFEQYNYGYTF.

The CDR3 is CASSTTAGADTQYF. CDR3 nucleotides: TGTGCCAGCAGCACGACAGCAGGAGCAGATACGCAGTATTTT. This rearrangement joins TRBV7-4 to TRBJ2-3; tentative D call: TRBD1 (5 bases). Per the germline V gene, CDR1 is SGHVT and CDR2 is SQSDAQ. V was cut by 5 bases and J by 4 bases, with 13 bases left in between. This CDR3 is 14 amino acids long.

Only one count was recorded for this clonotype. The J gene is TRBJ2-3, the V gene TRBV25-1, with a weak D call TRBD2 (6 bases). CDR3 length: 16 residues. The germline CDR1 and CDR2 sequences are MGHDK and SYGVNS. V was trimmed by 5 bases and J by 0 bases, leaving 15 bases between them. The CDR3 region is CASSPTAGQSTDTQYF. The DNA of the CDR3 is TGTGCCAGCAGTCCCACGGCGGGGCAAAGCACAGATACGCAGTATTTT. Drawing the rest from reference TRBV25-1 and TRBJ2-3, the complete variable domain is EADIYQTPRYLVIGTGKKITLECSQTMGHDKMYWYQQDPGMELHLIHYSYGVNSTEKGDLSSESTVSRIRTEHFPLTLESARPSHTSQYLCASSPTAGQSTDTQYFGPGTRLTVL.

This sequence joins TRBV30 and TRBJ2-3; 13 positions agree with TRBD2. This CDR3 has 15 amino acids. The V and J ends lost 5 bases and 4 bases, in that order; junction bases with no gene match: 6. The V gene's germline CDR1 is GTSNPN and CDR2 SVGIG (reference sequence). In DNA, the CDR3 is TGTGCCTGGGCCCCCGGACTAGCGGGAGCAGATACGCAGTATTTT. It encodes CAWAPGLAGADTQYF. The entire variable domain, with the rest obtained from reference TRBV30 and TRBJ2-3, is as follows: SQTIHQWPATLVQPVGSPLSLECTVEGTSNPNLYWYRQAAGRGLQLLFYSVGIGQISSEVPQNLSASRPQDRQFILSSKKLLLSDSGFYLCAWAPGLAGADTQYFGPGTRLTVL.

This chain joins TRBV15 and TRBJ1-2; tentatively, D is TRBD1 (5 bases). The CDR3 totals 13 residues. Germline V CDR1 and CDR2: LNHNV, YYDKDF (reference sequence). Deletions cut 3 bases from V and 4 bases from J, with 9 bases between. CDR3 sequence: CATSRVGTYGYTF. The CDR3 DNA is TGTGCCACCAGCAGGGTAGGGACCTATGGCTACACCTTC.

Here the CDR3 reads CASSKTGTSTNEQFF. The CDR3 nucleotides are TGTGCCAGCAGTAAGACCGGGACTAGCACCAATGAGCAGTTCTTC. The chain couples TRBV12-3 or TRBV12-4 to TRBJ2-1; 9 bases line up with TRBD2. The CDR3 totals 15 residues. The V gene end was trimmed by 5 bases and the J gene end by 6 bases; junction bases not matched to a gene: 8.

The chain joins TRBV3-1 to TRBJ2-5, with 9 positions matching TRBD2. In germline, CDR1 is LGHDT, CDR2 YNNKEL (reference sequence). The CDR3 is 15 residues long. J lost 5 bases, V lost 2 bases, and 6 bases had no gene match. Here the CDR3 DNA reads TGTGCCAGCAGCCAAAATAGCGGGAGAGAGGAGACCCAGTACTTC. It translates to CASSQNSGREETQYF.

The gene calls are TRBV5-1 and TRBJ2-3, with 8 bases lining up with TRBD1. Per the germline V gene, CDR1 is SGHRS and CDR2 is YFSETQ. V lost 4 bases and J lost 3; bases outside the gene matches: 4. This CDR3 spans 14 amino acids. The CDR3 DNA reads TGCGCCAGCAGCCTACAGGGGGAGACAGATACGCAGTATTTT. Its translation: CASSLQGETDTQYF.

The chain employs TRBV28 and TRBJ2-7; D gene unclear. V gave up 6 bases and J gave up 10 bases, with 19 bases separating them. Germline V CDR1 and CDR2: MDHEN, SYDVKM. The CDR3 length is 13 residues. CDR3 region: CASSPPTVRLQYF. The CDR3 bases are TGTGCCAGCAGCCCCCCGACCGTCCGCCTCCAGTACTTC.

This rearrangement joins TRBV19 to TRBJ2-7; D may be TRBD1 (6 bases). V was trimmed by 5 bases and J by 5 bases, leaving 22 bases between them. The CDR3 extends over 16 amino acids. Germline V gene lookup returns CDR1 LNHDA and CDR2 SQIVND (reference sequence). The CDR3 region has the DNA TGTGCCAGTAGTTCAAGGACGGGGACACCTACGGACGAGCAGTACTTC. This translates into CASSSRTGTPTDEQYF.

The rearrangement uses TRBV20-1 and TRBJ2-1, with 9 bases identical to TRBD1. Per germline, CDR1 DFQATT and CDR2 SNEGSKA (reference sequence). The CDR3 has 11 amino acids. This CDR3 is CSIQGAREQFF. CDR3 coding DNA: TGCAGCATACAGGGGGCGCGTGAGCAGTTCTTC.

The CDR3 protein is CASSTWGSGNTIYF. The CDR3 region has the DNA TGTGCCAGCAGCACTTGGGGATCTGGAAACACCATATATTTT. The gene calls are TRBV12-3 or TRBV12-4 and TRBJ1-3; D unresolved. Trimming pared 6 bases from V and 1 base from J, leaving 10 bases between. This CDR3 has 14 residues.

The chain has TRBV25-1 and TRBJ1-2, with unresolved D. V was pared by 6 bases and J by 6 bases, with 14 bases between. The CDR3 runs to 13 residues. Germline V lookup: CDR1 MGHDK, CDR2 SYGVNS. The CDR3 nucleotides read TGTGCCAGCAGAGTGTCCGGGGTAGATGGCTACACCTTC. This translates into CASRVSGVDGYTF.

The rearrangement uses TRBV20-1 and TRBJ2-5; D is unresolved. Deletions cut 5 bases from V and 2 bases from J, with 9 bases between. This CDR3 is built from 12 residues. Germline values: CDR1 DFQATT, CDR2 SNEGSKA (reference sequence). The CDR3 reads CSAPLAQETQYF. CDR3 nucleotide sequence: TGCAGTGCTCCCCTCGCGCAAGAGACCCAGTACTTC.

The chain has TRBV28 and TRBJ1-1; D is uncertain. In germline, CDR1 is MDHEN, CDR2 SYDVKM. V was shortened by 5 bases and J by 2 bases, with 12 bases between the two germline ends. This CDR3 contains 14 residues. The CDR3 DNA reads as TGTGCCAGCAGTCCCGAAATCACTAACACTGAAGCTTTCTTT. It encodes CASSPEITNTEAFF.

The chain carries TRBV6-5 and TRBJ2-1; tentatively, D is TRBD1 (6 bases). Germline CDR1 reads MNHEY; CDR2 reads SVGAGI. Trimming removed 0 bases at V and 8 bases at J, with 14 bases between. The CDR3 covers 15 residues. CDR3: CASSYSRTVTDEQFF. The CDR3 DNA is TGTGCCAGCAGTTACTCCCGGACAGTCACGGATGAGCAGTTCTTC.

The sample holds a few counts of this clonotype. The V and J genes are TRBV5-4 and TRBJ2-7; D gene uncertain. The V and J ends lost 0 bases and 3 bases respectively, with 10 bases between them. The CDR3 is made up of 14 amino acids. The germline V gene encodes CDR1 SGHNT and CDR2 YYREEE (reference sequence). For the CDR3, the DNA is TGTGCCAGCAGCTTGGCCCCGGGCAGCTACGAGCAGTACTTC. Its protein is CASSLAPGSYEQYF.

The V gene is TRBV12-3 or TRBV12-4, the J gene TRBJ2-5; D is ambiguous. V lost 5 bases, J lost 4 bases, and 8 bases lay in between. The CDR3 has 12 amino acids. CDR3 nucleotides: TGTGCCAGCAGTGACGTCGGAGAGACCCAGTACTTC. Protein sequence: CASSDVGETQYF.

J is TRBJ2-7 and V is TRBV27; no reliable D call. Trimming removed 6 bases from V and 4 bases from J, with 19 bases in between. CDR3 size: 15 residues. Germline CDR1 reads MNHEY; CDR2 reads SMNVEV (reference sequence). The CDR3 sequence: CASSPSRVASYEQYF. CDR3 bases: TGTGCCAGCAGCCCTTCTCGGGTCGCATCTTACGAGCAGTACTTC.

The chain joins TRBV7-2 to TRBJ2-3; 7 bases agree with TRBD2. V trimming: 5 bases; J trimming: 2 bases; junction bases outside the gene matches: 13. The CDR3 has 17 amino acids. Germline-derived CDR1 and CDR2 are SGHTA and FQGNSA. CDR3 sequence: CASSLGLLSGITDTQYF. The DNA for the CDR3 is TGTGCCAGCAGCCTCGGTCTACTGAGCGGGATCACAGATACGCAGTATTTT. Variable domain in full (rest from reference TRBV7-2 and TRBJ2-3): GAGVSQSPSNKVTEKGKDVELRCDPISGHTALYWYRQSLGQGLEFLIYFQGNSAPDKSGLPSDRFSAERTGGSVSTLTIQRTQQEDSAVYLCASSLGLLSGITDTQYFGPGTRLTVL.

The chain is built from TRBV5-4 and TRBJ2-3; 13 positions agree with TRBD2. CDR3 length equals 15 residues. After removal of 0 bases from V and 9 bases from J, the junction contained 4 bases not matched to a gene. Germline CDR1 is SGHNT and CDR2 is YYREEE (reference sequence). CDR3 protein: CASSLGGLAGATQYF. The DNA of the CDR3 is TGTGCCAGCAGCTTGGGAGGACTAGCGGGGGCGACGCAGTATTTT.

This chain links TRBV29-1 with TRBJ2-1; 9 positions agree with TRBD2. The V gene end was trimmed by 7 bases and the J gene end by 9 bases; junction bases not matched to a gene: 10. Germline lookup yields CDR1 SQVTM and CDR2 ANQGSEA. The CDR3 extends over 13 amino acids. CDR3 sequence reads: CSERRTSVSEQFF. The CDR3 bases are TGCAGCGAGCGACGGACTAGCGTTAGTGAGCAGTTCTTC.

This chain joins TRBV9 and TRBJ2-5; D unresolved. Trimming shortened V by 0 bases and J by 3 bases, and 9 bases separated the two germline ends. The germline V gene has CDR1 SGDLS and CDR2 YYNGEE. This CDR3 has 14 residues. This chain's CDR3 is CASSVDGRKETQYF. CDR3 in DNA: TGTGCCAGCAGCGTAGATGGCCGTAAAGAGACCCAGTACTTC. Using reference TRBV9 and TRBJ2-5 for the parts outside the CDR3, the full variable domain is DSGVTQTPKHLITATGQRVTLRCSPRSGDLSVYWYQQSLDQGLQFLIQYYNGEERAKGNILERFSAQQFPDLHSELNLSSLELGDSALYFCASSVDGRKETQYFGPGTRLLVL.

The J gene is TRBJ2-3, the V gene TRBV27; D remains unclear. Deletions cut 2 bases from V and 0 bases from J, with 9 bases between. The germline V gene encodes CDR1 MNHEY and CDR2 SMNVEV (reference sequence). This CDR3 is 15 amino acids long. The CDR3 sequence: CASSLAGLSTDTQYF. The DNA for the CDR3 is TGTGCCAGCAGTTTAGCAGGCCTTAGCACAGATACGCAGTATTTT.

This clonotype was counted once. The rearrangement links TRBV25-1 to TRBJ2-2; 9 bases are shared with TRBD1. The CDR3 totals 17 residues. Unmatched junction bases numbered 9, after V lost 4 bases and J lost 3 bases. Germline V gene sequence: CDR1 MGHDK, CDR2 SYGVNS. The CDR3 DNA reads TGTGCCAGCAGTGGCGCTTGGGGACAGGGACACACCGGGGAGCTGTTTTTT. Its translation: CASSGAWGQGHTGELFF.

The chain is built from TRBV27 and TRBJ2-5, with 8 positions matching TRBD2. Germline V gives CDR1 MNHEY, CDR2 SMNVEV (reference sequence). This CDR3 is built from 15 residues. V was pared by 5 bases and J by 4 bases, with 9 bases of the junction left unmatched. CDR3 sequence reads: CASSPEAGAGETQYF. The CDR3 DNA is TGTGCCAGCAGTCCTGAAGCGGGGGCGGGAGAGACCCAGTACTTC.

This rearrangement joins TRBV3-1 to TRBJ1-1; weak D call: TRBD1 (6 bases). Per germline, CDR1 LGHDT and CDR2 YNNKEL (reference sequence). The CDR3 totals 13 residues. Trimming left V 3 bases short and J 5 bases short, with 10 bases between. CDR3 sequence reads: CASSQRGSTEAFF. CDR3 coding DNA: TGTGCCAGCAGCCAGAGGGGGTCGACTGAAGCTTTCTTT.

This chain joins TRBV28 and TRBJ2-7; D call uncertain. Germline V gives CDR1 MDHEN, CDR2 SYDVKM. The CDR3 sequence is 12 residues long. With 6 bases removed from V and 4 bases from J, the gap between germline ends came to 10 bases. The DNA for the CDR3 is TGTGCCAGCAGGACCGGAGATTACGAGCAGTACTTC. Its translation: CASRTGDYEQYF.

V usage is TRBV3-1 and J usage is TRBJ1-4; no definite D call. Trimming took off 0 bases at V and 7 bases at J, with 12 bases between the two ends. CDR3 length: 15 amino acids. Germline CDR1 LGHDT, CDR2 YNNKEL (reference sequence). The CDR3 spells CASSQDSPNGEKLFF. CDR3 coding DNA: TGTGCCAGCAGCCAAGATTCCCCGAACGGTGAAAAACTGTTTTTT.

This sequence joins TRBV20-1 and TRBJ1-2; D ambiguous. The ends were cut back, 0 bases at V and 5 bases at J, with 10 bases in the middle. The CDR3 spans 13 residues. The germline gives CDR1 DFQATT, CDR2 SNEGSKA (reference sequence). CDR3 region: CSARDPRPYGYTF. The CDR3 DNA sequence: TGCAGTGCTAGAGATCCACGGCCATATGGCTACACCTTC.

The rearrangement uses TRBV5-4 and TRBJ1-2, with TRBD1 as a possible D gene (6 bases). Germline CDR1 is SGHNT and CDR2 is YYREEE (reference sequence). CDR3 length: 15 amino acids. V was shortened by 0 bases and J by 2 bases, with 11 bases between the two germline ends. CDR3 nucleotide sequence: TGTGCCAGCAGCTTGGGAGGACAGCCGAACTATGGCTACACCTTC. Translated, it gives CASSLGGQPNYGYTF. The variable domain in full, completed from reference TRBV5-4 and TRBJ1-2, reads ETGVTQSPTHLIKTRGQQVTLRCSSQSGHNTVSWYQQALGQGPQFIFQYYREEENGRGNFPPRFSGLQFPNYSSELNVNALELDDSALYLCASSLGGQPNYGYTFGSGTRLTVV.